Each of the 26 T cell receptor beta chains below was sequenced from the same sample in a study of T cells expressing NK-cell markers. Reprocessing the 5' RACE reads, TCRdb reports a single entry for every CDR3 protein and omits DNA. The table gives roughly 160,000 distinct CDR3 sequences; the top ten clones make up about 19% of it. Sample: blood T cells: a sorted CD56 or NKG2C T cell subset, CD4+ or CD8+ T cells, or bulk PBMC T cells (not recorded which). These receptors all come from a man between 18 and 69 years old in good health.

The CDR3 loop reads CAISESLLAYEQYF. The chain uses TRBV10-3 and TRBJ2-7. The CDR3 has 14 residues. CDR1 is ENHRY and CDR2 is SYGVKD in the germline V gene.

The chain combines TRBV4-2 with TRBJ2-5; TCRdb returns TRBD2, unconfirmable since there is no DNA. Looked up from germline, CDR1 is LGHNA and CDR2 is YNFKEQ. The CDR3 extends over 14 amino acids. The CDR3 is CASSRLAVQETQYF.

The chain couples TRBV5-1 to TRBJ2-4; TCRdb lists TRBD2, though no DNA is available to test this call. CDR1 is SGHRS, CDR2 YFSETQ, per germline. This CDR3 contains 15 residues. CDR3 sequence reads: CASRLAGGAKNIQYF.

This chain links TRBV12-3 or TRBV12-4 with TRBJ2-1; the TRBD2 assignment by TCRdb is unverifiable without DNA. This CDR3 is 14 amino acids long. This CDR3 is CASTSGLSYNEQFF.

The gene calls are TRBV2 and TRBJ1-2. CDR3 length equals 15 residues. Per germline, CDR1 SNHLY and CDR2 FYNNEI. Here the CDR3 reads CASAHPGLSSDGYTF.

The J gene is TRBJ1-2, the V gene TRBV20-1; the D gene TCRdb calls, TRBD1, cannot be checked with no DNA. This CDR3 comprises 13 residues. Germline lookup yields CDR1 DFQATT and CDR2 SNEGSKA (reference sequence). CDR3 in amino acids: CSASRDREYGYTF.

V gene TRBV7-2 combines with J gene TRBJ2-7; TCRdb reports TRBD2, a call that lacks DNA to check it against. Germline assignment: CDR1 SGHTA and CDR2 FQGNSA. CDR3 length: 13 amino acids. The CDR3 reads CASSLTSGSEQYF. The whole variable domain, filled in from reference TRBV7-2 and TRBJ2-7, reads GAGVSQSPSNKVTEKGKDVELRCDPISGHTALYWYRQSLGQGLEFLIYFQGNSAPDKSGLPSDRFSAERTGGSVSTLTIQRTQQEDSAVYLCASSLTSGSEQYFGPGTRLTVT.

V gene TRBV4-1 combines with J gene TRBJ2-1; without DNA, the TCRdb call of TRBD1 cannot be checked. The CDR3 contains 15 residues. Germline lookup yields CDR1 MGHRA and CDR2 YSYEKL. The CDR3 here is CASSQGDRSADEQFF.

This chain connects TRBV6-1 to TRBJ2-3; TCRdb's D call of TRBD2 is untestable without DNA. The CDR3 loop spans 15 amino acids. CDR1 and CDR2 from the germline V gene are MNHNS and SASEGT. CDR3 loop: CASSHSGGGGDTQYF.

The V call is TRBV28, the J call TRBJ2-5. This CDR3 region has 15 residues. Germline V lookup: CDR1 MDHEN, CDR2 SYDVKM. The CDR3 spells CASRQDPIGSGTQYF.

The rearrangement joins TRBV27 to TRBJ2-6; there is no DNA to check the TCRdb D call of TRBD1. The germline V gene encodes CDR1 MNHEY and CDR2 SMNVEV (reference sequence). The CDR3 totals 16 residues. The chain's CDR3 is CASSPTQGYGANVLTF.

The CDR3 loop is CSARDRGGMGSLNTEAFF. This chain links TRBV20-1 with TRBJ1-1; TCRdb reports TRBD1, a call that lacks DNA to check it against. The CDR3 spans 18 residues. Germline V gives CDR1 DFQATT, CDR2 SNEGSKA (reference sequence).

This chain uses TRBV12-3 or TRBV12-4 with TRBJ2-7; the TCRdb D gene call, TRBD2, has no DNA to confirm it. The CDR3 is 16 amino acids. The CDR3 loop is CASSSRLAGGHYEQYF.

The CDR3 sequence is CSAGELMNTEAFF. This chain uses TRBV20-1 with TRBJ1-1. The germline V gene has CDR1 DFQATT and CDR2 SNEGSKA (reference sequence). The CDR3 is made up of 13 amino acids.

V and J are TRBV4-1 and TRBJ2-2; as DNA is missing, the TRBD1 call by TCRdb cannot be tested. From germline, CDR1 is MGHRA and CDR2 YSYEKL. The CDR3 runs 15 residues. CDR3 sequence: CASRGWDTGSGELFF.

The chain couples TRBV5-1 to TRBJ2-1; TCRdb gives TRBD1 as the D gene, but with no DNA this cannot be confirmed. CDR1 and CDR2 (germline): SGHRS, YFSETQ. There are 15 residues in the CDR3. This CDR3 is CASSLYRGGPDEQFF.

The CDR3 spells CSVEGYSGGPSTDTQYF. The chain couples TRBV29-1 to TRBJ2-3; with no DNA, the TCRdb D assignment of TRBD2 cannot be verified. CDR3 length equals 17 residues. The germline V gene encodes CDR1 SQVTM and CDR2 ANQGSEA.

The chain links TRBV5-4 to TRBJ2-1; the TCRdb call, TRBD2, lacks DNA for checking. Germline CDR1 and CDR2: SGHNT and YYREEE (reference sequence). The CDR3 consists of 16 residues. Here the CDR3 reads CASSPGGLALKNEQFF.

The CDR3 is CASSFLTGSQETQYF. J is TRBJ2-5 and V is TRBV7-8; there is no DNA to check the TCRdb D call of TRBD1. Germline CDR1 SGHVS, CDR2 FQNEAQ. The CDR3 runs 15 residues.

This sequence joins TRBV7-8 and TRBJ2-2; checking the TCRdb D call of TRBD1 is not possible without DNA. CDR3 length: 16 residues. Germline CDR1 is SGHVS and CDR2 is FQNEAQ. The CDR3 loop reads CASSSRDRGLGGELFF.

The CDR3 is CASRTRETQYF. The chain combines TRBV6-1 with TRBJ2-5; TCRdb outputs TRBD2, but without DNA this stays unchecked. The CDR3 is 11 amino acids. The germline gives CDR1 MNHNS, CDR2 SASEGT.

CDR3 amino acids: CASSESVGGNTEAFF. The genes are TRBV6-1 and TRBJ1-1; TCRdb returns TRBD1, unconfirmable since there is no DNA. Germline loops: CDR1 MNHNS, CDR2 SASEGT. This CDR3 has 15 amino acids.

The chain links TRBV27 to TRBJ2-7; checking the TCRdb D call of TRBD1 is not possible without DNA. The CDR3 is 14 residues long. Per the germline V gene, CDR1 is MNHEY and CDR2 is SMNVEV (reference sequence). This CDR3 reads CASSLAGGRREQYF.

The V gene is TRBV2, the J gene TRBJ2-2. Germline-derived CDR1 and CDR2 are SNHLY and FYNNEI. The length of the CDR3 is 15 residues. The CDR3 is CASRRGFTSTGELFF.

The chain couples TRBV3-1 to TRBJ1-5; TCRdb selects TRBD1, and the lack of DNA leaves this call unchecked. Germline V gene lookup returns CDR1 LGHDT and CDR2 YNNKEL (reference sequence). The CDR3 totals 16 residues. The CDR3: CASSQAGGQGYQPQHF.

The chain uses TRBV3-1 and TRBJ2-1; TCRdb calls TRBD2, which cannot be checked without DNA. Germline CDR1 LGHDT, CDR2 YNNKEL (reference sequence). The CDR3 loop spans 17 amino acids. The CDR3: CASSQDGLAGEYNEQFF.